This T cell receptor (beta chain) was sequenced for a study of T cells in Graves' hyperthyroidism and ophthalmopathy. About the research overall: Sampling of peripheral blood happened at initial diagnosis, prior to any treatment.

The investigators amplified TCR beta CDR3 regions from RNA transcripts. Initially, a first-round RT-PCR of the TCR CDR3 employed the HTBI primer set. TCRdb re-analysed the multiplex PCR reads in MiXCR, keeping a single row per CDR3 protein. Of 360,000 or so distinct CDR3 sequences listed, 15% to 20% are singletons. V lost 3 bases, J lost 4 bases, and 9 bases stayed unmatched. CDR1 is LGHDT and CDR2 is YNNKEL in the germline V gene (reference sequence). This CDR3 contains 16 residues. This clonotype came up a few times. The chain combines TRBV3-1 with TRBJ2-5; 9 nucleotides agree with TRBD2. The sequence was collected from a woman aged 40-49 years with Graves' ophthalmopathy. The sequenced sample consisted of blood. CDR3: CASSQRGLAQGETQYF. CDR3 DNA sequence: TGTGCCAGCAGCCAGAGGGGACTAGCCCAGGGAGAGACCCAGTACTTC.